The 5 T cell receptor beta chains presented below share a single source sample, sequenced in a study of human T cells and chemical hapten exposure. Time point of the sample: pre-sensitization, week 0. The treatment was: therapeutic diphenylcyclopropenone sensitization with weekly scalp DPC. TCRdb re-called the RACE reads with MiXCR, one entry per CDR3 protein. The repertoire has about 270,000 distinct CDR3 sequences, 7.5% to 8% of them found once; the top ten carry roughly 1.2%. This specimen was whole blood, taken in connection with sensitization to the hapten diphenylcyclopropenone (DPC). These TCRs come from a man aged 18 to 29 with alopecia areata. Some clones in this sample may be carry-over from other donors' samples.

This clonotype was seen only a few times. V gene TRBV2 combines with J gene TRBJ1-6, with D maybe TRBD1 (6 bases). Germline loops: CDR1 SNHLY, CDR2 FYNNEI. The CDR3 length is 13 residues. Trimming took off 10 bases at V and 7 bases at J, with 14 bases between the two ends. The CDR3 reads CATTGQPNSPLHF. The CDR3 DNA sequence: TGTGCCACCACCGGACAGCCAAATTCACCCCTCCACTTT. The full variable domain, in which reference TRBV2 and TRBJ1-6 provide the parts outside the CDR3, is EPEVTQTPSHQVTQMGQEVILRCVPISNHLYFYWYRQILGQKVEFLVSFYNNEISEKSEIFDDQFSVERPDGSNFTLKIRSTKLEDSAMYFCATTGQPNSPLHFGNGTRLTVT.

This sequence joins TRBV7-9 and TRBJ1-1, with TRBD1 matching 7 bases. V lost 5 bases to trimming and J lost 0 bases; unmatched junction nucleotides: 3. The CDR3 is 14 residues long. CDR1 and CDR2 from the germline V gene are SEHNR and FQNEAQ (reference sequence). In nucleotides, the CDR3 is TGTGCCAGCAGCCAGACAGGGATGAACACTGAAGCTTTCTTT. This encodes CASSQTGMNTEAFF.

This clonotype occurred a few times. The chain recombines TRBV15 with TRBJ2-1; 9 nucleotides align to TRBD1. Germline loops: CDR1 LNHNV, CDR2 YYDKDF (reference sequence). The CDR3 length is 15 residues. Trimming took 2 bases from V and 8 from J; bases not matched to a gene: 7. Here the CDR3 reads CATSRIPDRGHEQFF. DNA for the CDR3: TGTGCCACCAGCAGAATCCCGGACAGGGGCCATGAGCAGTTCTTC.

This clonotype has a handful of counts. The V and J genes are TRBV5-1 and TRBJ2-5, with no clear D. The CDR3 extends over 14 amino acids. The V end was cut by 4 bases, the J end by 2 bases, with 12 bases between. Germline-derived CDR1 and CDR2 are SGHRS and YFSETQ. The CDR3 sequence is CASSRRVDQETQYF. The CDR3 DNA reads as TGCGCCAGCAGCCGCCGCGTGGATCAAGAGACCCAGTACTTC.

This clonotype was recorded at least ten times. This rearrangement joins TRBV7-9 to TRBJ2-5; D remains unclear. Germline CDR1 is SEHNR and CDR2 is FQNEAQ (reference sequence). Trimming took off 1 base at V and 0 bases at J, with 6 bases between the two ends. The CDR3 length is 14 residues. The CDR3 sequence: CASSLGEYQETQYF. The CDR3 nucleotides are TGTGCCAGCAGCTTAGGAGAGTACCAAGAGACCCAGTACTTC.